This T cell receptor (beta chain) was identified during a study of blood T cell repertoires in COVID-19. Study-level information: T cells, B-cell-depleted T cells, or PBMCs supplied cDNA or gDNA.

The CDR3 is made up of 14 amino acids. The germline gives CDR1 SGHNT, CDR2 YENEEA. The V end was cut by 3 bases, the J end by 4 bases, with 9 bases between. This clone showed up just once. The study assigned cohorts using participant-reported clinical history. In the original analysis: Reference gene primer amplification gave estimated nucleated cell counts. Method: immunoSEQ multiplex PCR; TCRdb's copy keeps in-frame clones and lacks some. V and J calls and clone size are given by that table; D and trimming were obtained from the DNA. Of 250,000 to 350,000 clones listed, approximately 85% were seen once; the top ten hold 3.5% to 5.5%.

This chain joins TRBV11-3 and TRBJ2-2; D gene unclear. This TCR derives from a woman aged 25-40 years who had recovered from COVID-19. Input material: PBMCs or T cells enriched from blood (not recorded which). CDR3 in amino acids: CASSFSRPTGELFF. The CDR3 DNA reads TGTGCCAGCAGCTTCTCCAGGCCCACCGGGGAGCTGTTTTTT.